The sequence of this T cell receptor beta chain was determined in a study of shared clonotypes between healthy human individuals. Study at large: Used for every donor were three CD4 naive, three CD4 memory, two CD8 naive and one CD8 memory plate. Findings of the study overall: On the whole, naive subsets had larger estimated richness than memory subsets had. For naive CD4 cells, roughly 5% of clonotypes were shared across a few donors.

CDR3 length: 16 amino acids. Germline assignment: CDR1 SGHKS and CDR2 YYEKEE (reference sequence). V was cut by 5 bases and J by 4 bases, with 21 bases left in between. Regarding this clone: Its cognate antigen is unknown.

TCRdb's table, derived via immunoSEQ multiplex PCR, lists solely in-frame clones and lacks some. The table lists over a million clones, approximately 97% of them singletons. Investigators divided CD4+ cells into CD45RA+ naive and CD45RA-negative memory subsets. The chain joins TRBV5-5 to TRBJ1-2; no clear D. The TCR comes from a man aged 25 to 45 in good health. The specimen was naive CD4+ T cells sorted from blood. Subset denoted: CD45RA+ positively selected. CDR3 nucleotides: TGTGCCAGCAGACTCTTTGGGCGAGATGGATCCTATGGCTACACCTTC. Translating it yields CASRLFGRDGSYGYTF. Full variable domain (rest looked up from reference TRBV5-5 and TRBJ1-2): DAGVTQSPTHLIKTRGQQVTLRCSPISGHKSVSWYQQVLGQGPQFIFQYYEKEERGRGNFPDRFSARQFPNYSSELNVNALLLGDSALYLCASRLFGRDGSYGYTFGSGTRLTVV.